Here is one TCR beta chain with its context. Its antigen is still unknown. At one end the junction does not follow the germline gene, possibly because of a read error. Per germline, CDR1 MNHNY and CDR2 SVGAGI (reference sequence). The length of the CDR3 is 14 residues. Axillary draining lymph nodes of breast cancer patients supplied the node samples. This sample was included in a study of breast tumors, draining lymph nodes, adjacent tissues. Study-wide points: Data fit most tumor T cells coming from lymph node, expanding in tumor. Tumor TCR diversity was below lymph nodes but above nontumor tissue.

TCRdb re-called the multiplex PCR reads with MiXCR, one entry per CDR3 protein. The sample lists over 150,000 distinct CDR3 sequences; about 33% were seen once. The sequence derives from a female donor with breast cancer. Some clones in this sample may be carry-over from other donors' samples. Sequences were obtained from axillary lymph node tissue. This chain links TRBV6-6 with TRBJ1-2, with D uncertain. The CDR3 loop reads CASSHSNRTYGYTF. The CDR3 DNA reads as TGTGCCAGCAGTCACTCGAACAGAACCTATGGCTACACCTTC.